This T cell receptor (beta chain) was identified in a study of blood T cells in healthy people across ages. On this clonotype: The antigen remains unidentified.

A second PCR, run for roughly 7 to 11 cycles, used a sample-barcoded 5' primer plus a J-beta primer mix. Every cDNA molecule bore a tag from a template-switch adaptor containing 12 random nucleotides. MiXCR, applied by TCRdb to the 5' RACE reads, yields one record per CDR3 protein. The sample comprises around 700,000 distinct CDR3 sequences, 20% to 25% of which are singletons, and more than 7.5% rests with the top ten. V was clipped by 7 bases and J by 5 bases; unmatched bases: 11. The CDR3 is made up of 16 amino acids. Germline V CDR1 and CDR2: MNHEY, SVGAGI. Study conclusions and caveats: Strong correlation linked observed beta diversity and percent naive T cells.

These data also featured in a second study, about T cells of mothers and their children.

The chain joins TRBV6-5 to TRBJ2-2; the match to TRBD2 covers 9 bases. The TCR comes from a boy between 10 and 17 years old in good health. Sequencing input: blood. CDR3: CASTFHSGSETGELFF. The CDR3 nucleotides are TGTGCCAGCACTTTCCATAGCGGGAGTGAAACCGGGGAGCTGTTTTTT.